The 21 T cell receptor beta chains below all came from one sample that was sequenced in a study of breast tumors, draining lymph nodes, adjacent tissues (dated by TCRdb to the mid-2010s). Libraries came from multiplex PCR. For sequencing, an Illumina HiSeq 2000 was employed. TCRdb trimmed the raw reads at Q25, called clones with MiXCR and kept productive beta chains. CDR3 protein sequences are deduplicated, and each keeps its most common genes and DNA. The sample records just under 65,000 distinct CDR3 sequences, 57% of which are singletons. Around a fifth of the sample rests with the top ten. Sequenced material: breast tumor tissue. The receptors shown here come from a female donor with breast cancer. Some clones in this sample may be carry-over from other donors' samples.

This clonotype was detected once. The chain uses TRBV5-8 and TRBJ2-2; 8 bases are shared with TRBD2. The V and J ends lost 4 bases and 5 bases, in that order; junction bases with no gene match: 4. Germline V gene lookup returns CDR1 SGHTS and CDR2 YDEGEE. The CDR3 spans 14 residues. The CDR3: CASSTAGETGELFF. The CDR3, as DNA: TGTGCCAGCAGCACAGCGGGAGAGACCGGGGAGCTGTTTTTT.

The genes are TRBV27 and TRBJ1-6, with TRBD1 identical over 7 bases. Trimming took 5 bases from V and 10 from J; bases not matched to a gene: 8. The CDR3 has 14 residues. Germline CDR1 reads MNHEY; CDR2 reads SMNVEV (reference sequence). The chain's CDR3 is CASSPSDRRSPLHF. DNA for the CDR3: TGTGCCAGCAGTCCCTCGGACAGGCGATCACCCCTCCACTTT.

The genes are TRBV6-5 and TRBJ1-2; D is unresolved. CDR1 and CDR2 (germline): MNHEY, SVGAGI. This CDR3 comprises 14 residues. Deletions cut 2 bases from V and 5 bases from J, with 12 bases between. Here the CDR3 DNA reads TGTGCCAGCAGTTACGACGGACTGGAATATGGCTACACCTTC. Amino acid sequence: CASSYDGLEYGYTF.

The J gene is TRBJ1-5, the V gene TRBV20-1, with 8 positions matching TRBD1. Trimming cost V 5 bases and J 3 bases; bases outside gene matches: 6. The germline V gene has CDR1 DFQATT and CDR2 SNEGSKA (reference sequence). The CDR3 is made up of 14 amino acids. The CDR3 region is CSAETGATNQPQHF. The DNA of the CDR3 is TGCAGTGCTGAGACAGGGGCTACCAATCAGCCCCAGCATTTT.

This clonotype has at least ten counts. The chain is built from TRBV11-2 and TRBJ2-7; no definite D call. This CDR3 contains 11 residues. Germline V lookup: CDR1 SGHAT, CDR2 FQNNGV. The V end was cut by 4 bases, the J end by 7 bases, with 8 bases between. CDR3 loop: CASSYSEEQYF. The CDR3 DNA sequence: TGTGCCAGCAGCTACTCGGAGGAGCAGTACTTC.

In its sample, this clonotype was seen many times. The genes are TRBV6-6 and TRBJ2-3, with 9 bases lining up with TRBD2. CDR1 is MNHNY and CDR2 is SVGAGI in the germline V gene (reference sequence). The CDR3 loop spans 16 amino acids. V lost 1 base, J lost 4 bases, and 6 bases stayed unmatched. CDR3 nucleotide sequence: TGTGCCAGCAGTTACTGGCCGGGACTAGCTGCAGATACGCAGTATTTT. It encodes CASSYWPGLAADTQYF.

Ten or more counts support this clonotype. The rearrangement links TRBV7-2 to TRBJ2-7; D may correspond to TRBD1 or TRBD2 (5 bases each). In germline, CDR1 is SGHTA, CDR2 FQGNSA. This CDR3 contains 13 residues. Trimming pared 6 bases from V and 7 bases from J, leaving 16 bases between. The CDR3 DNA is TGTGCCAGCAGGCCTTACCGGGGCACAGAGCAGTACTTC. Translated: CASRPYRGTEQYF.

This clonotype was counted many times. J is TRBJ1-2 and V is TRBV3-1, with D possibly matching TRBD1 (5 bases). The germline V gene has CDR1 LGHDT and CDR2 YNNKEL (reference sequence). The V and J ends lost 3 bases and 8 bases respectively, with 16 bases between them. The CDR3 length is 14 residues. In nucleotides, the CDR3 is TGTGCCAGCAGCCATGGGGGGAGGTTTGAGGGCTACACCTTC. Its translation: CASSHGGRFEGYTF.

Many counts were recorded for this clonotype. This CDR3 is CASSLDLGGKRYNEQFF. The CDR3 nucleotides are TGTGCCAGCAGCTTAGATTTAGGGGGGAAAAGGTACAATGAGCAGTTCTTC. This chain uses TRBV11-2 with TRBJ2-1, with D tentatively TRBD1 or TRBD2 (6 bases each). Trimming shortened V by 0 bases and J by 4 bases, and 16 bases separated the two germline ends. CDR1 and CDR2 (germline): SGHAT, FQNNGV. The CDR3 spans 17 residues.

The J gene is TRBJ2-5, the V gene TRBV29-1; D uncertain. Trimming removed 7 bases at V and 7 bases at J, with 10 bases between. The CDR3 consists of 10 residues. Germline-derived CDR1 and CDR2 are SQVTM and ANQGSEA. Here the CDR3 reads CSASWSTQYF. CDR3 in DNA: TGCAGCGCGAGCTGGTCGACCCAGTACTTC.

The chain links TRBV30 to TRBJ2-7; TRBD1 matches 9 bases. The V gene's germline CDR1 is GTSNPN and CDR2 SVGIG (reference sequence). CDR3 size: 14 residues. Unmatched junction bases numbered 10, after V lost 4 bases and J lost 6 bases. CDR3 nucleotide sequence: TGTGCCTGGAATCTACCAACAGGGGGCCTCGAGCAGTACTTC. Translation: CAWNLPTGGLEQYF.

The rearrangement uses TRBV6-6 and TRBJ1-6; D is unclear. The CDR3 totals 16 residues. With 2 bases removed from V and 8 bases from J, the gap between germline ends came to 16 bases. CDR1 and CDR2 (germline): MNHNY, SVGAGI (reference sequence). The CDR3 DNA is TGTGCCAGCAGTTACGGGTATCTCGATGGGTATTCACCCCTCCACTTT. Translated, it gives CASSYGYLDGYSPLHF.

This clonotype has a count of ten or more. The chain combines TRBV4-1 with TRBJ1-6; D is possibly TRBD1 (5 bases). The CDR3 loop spans 15 amino acids. Germline V gives CDR1 MGHRA, CDR2 YSYEKL. Trimming pared 2 bases from V and 9 bases from J, leaving 14 bases between. The CDR3 coding sequence is TGCGCCAGCAGCCAACGGACCGGGGGGATTTCACCCCTCCACTTT. This sequence encodes CASSQRTGGISPLHF.

The gene calls are TRBV7-2 and TRBJ2-6; D ambiguous. V was shortened by 5 bases and J by 2 bases, with 19 bases between the two germline ends. Germline V lookup: CDR1 SGHTA, CDR2 FQGNSA. The CDR3 length is 18 residues. CDR3 DNA: TGTGCCAGCAGCCCCGGGCCTGTCTCCCCAACTGGGGCCAACGTCCTGACTTTC. As protein: CASSPGPVSPTGANVLTF.

The gene calls are TRBV2 and TRBJ1-6; TRBD1 agrees at 11 bases. CDR3 length: 15 amino acids. Germline loops: CDR1 SNHLY, CDR2 FYNNEI. The ends lost 4 bases at V and 10 bases at J; junction bases unmatched: 6. The CDR3 DNA sequence: TGTGCCAGCAGTGCCACCGGGACAGGGGGATCACCCCTCCACTTT. This codes for CASSATGTGGSPLHF.

The chain links TRBV11-2 to TRBJ2-7, with 9 bases that match TRBD2. Germline CDR1 and CDR2: SGHAT and FQNNGV. This CDR3 comprises 13 residues. Losses at the gene ends were 5 bases for V and 4 bases for J; bases not matched to a gene: 3. The CDR3 nucleotides are TGTGCCAGCAGCCTAGCGGGGAATTACGAGCAGTACTTC. As protein: CASSLAGNYEQYF.

Of note for this clonotype: No DNA is shown, since the ends of the CDR3 on it are uncertain; the CDR3 is the one TCRdb lists. V and J are TRBV29-1 and TRBJ1-4; TRBD1 was called by the table and not checked on the DNA. Per germline, CDR1 SQVTM and CDR2 ANQGSEA. Counting both end residues, the CDR3 totals 22 amino acids. The CDR3 spells CSVDSSFYICSARLWDGEKLFF.

This chain joins TRBV11-2 and TRBJ2-7; D unresolved. With 5 bases removed from V and 3 bases from J, the gap between germline ends came to 17 bases. Per the germline V gene, CDR1 is SGHAT and CDR2 is FQNNGV. The CDR3 is 15 residues long. CDR3 coding DNA: TGTGCCAGCAGCCTACACCGGACGGCCGACTACGAGCAGTACGTC. Translation gives CASSLHRTADYEQYV.

J is TRBJ2-7 and V is TRBV7-3, with TRBD1 matching over 10 bases. Germline V gives CDR1 SGHTA, CDR2 FQGTGA. The CDR3 is 13 residues long. V was pared by 4 bases and J by 7 bases, with 4 bases of the junction left unmatched. The CDR3 loop is CASSSTGGGEQYF. The DNA for the CDR3 is TGTGCCAGCAGCTCGACAGGGGGCGGGGAGCAGTACTTC.

Points on this clonotype: The junction shows a germline mismatch at one end, possibly a read error. This chain joins TRBV20-1 and TRBJ2-3; D uncertain. Germline loops: CDR1 DFQATT, CDR2 SNEGSKA (reference sequence). The CDR3 contains 11 residues. The CDR3 region is CSVRDVDTQSF. CDR3 sequence (DNA): TGCAGTGTTAGAGATGTAGATACGCAGTCTTTT.

This chain links TRBV20-1 with TRBJ2-2; the match to TRBD2 covers 13 bases. Trimming took 4 bases from V and 1 from J; bases not matched to a gene: 9. The CDR3 covers 18 residues. Germline-derived CDR1 and CDR2 are DFQATT and SNEGSKA (reference sequence). The CDR3 nucleotides read TGCAGTGCTACGGGACTAGCGGGATGGGCCGGGAACACCGGGGAGCTGTTTTTT. Protein sequence: CSATGLAGWAGNTGELFF.